A single sample is the source of the 2 T cell receptor beta chains below, sequenced in a study of blood T cells in healthy people across ages. The second PCR ran roughly 6 to 11 cycles with a sample-barcoded 5' primer and J-beta primers. TCRdb itself ran the 5' RACE reads through MiXCR, one entry per CDR3 protein. The sample carries around 970,000 distinct CDR3 sequences, roughly 51% recorded once. The sequenced sample consisted of blood. The source is a woman aged 55-70 years in good health.

This clonotype has a single count. The rearrangement uses TRBV6-5 and TRBJ2-3; 13 nucleotides match TRBD2. Germline V gene data show CDR1 as MNHEY and CDR2 as SVGAGI. Unmatched junction bases numbered 8, after V lost 2 bases and J lost 6 bases. The CDR3 is 17 amino acids. The CDR3 DNA reads TGTGCCAGCAGTTACGACGGACTAGCGGGAGAGAGTGATACGCAGTATTTT. This gives the protein CASSYDGLAGESDTQYF.

The chain has TRBV5-1 and TRBJ2-7; 8 bases line up with TRBD1. V shed 4 bases and J 0 bases; nucleotides not matched to a gene: 6. CDR3 length: 15 residues. In germline, CDR1 is SGHRS, CDR2 YFSETQ. CDR3 DNA sequence: TGCGCCAGCAGCCTGGATACAGGGGGCTCCTACGAGCAGTACTTC. This encodes CASSLDTGGSYEQYF.